Following are 3 T cell receptor beta chains from one sample sequenced in a study of early T cells in non-severe SARS-CoV-2 infection (dated by TCRdb to the early 2020s). Library creation used 5' RACE. Sequencing was carried out with a NextSeq 500. TCRdb reprocessed the public reads (quality trimming at Q25 with fastp, clone calling with MiXCR) and kept in-frame beta chains. When rows share a CDR3 protein, they turn into one entry using the most common DNA and genes. In all, the sample holds some 30,000 distinct CDR3 sequences, and around 5% of those were seen once. The top ten clonotypes cover 6.3% of the sample. The specimen was whole blood. All receptors derive from an adult who was a healthcare worker with PCR-confirmed SARS-CoV-2 infection or an uninfected control (not recorded which).

This clonotype counts as hyperexpanded. The rearrangement joins TRBV10-3 to TRBJ1-5; possibly TRBD1 for D (6 bases). V gave up 2 bases and J gave up 16 bases, with 15 bases separating them. The CDR3 loop spans 12 amino acids. Germline CDR1 and CDR2: ENHRY and SYGVKD. The CDR3 DNA reads as TGTGCCATCAGTGAGGACAGGTTCGTCTCTCATTTT. Encoded protein: CAISEDRFVSHF.

This clonotype appeared many times. The chain has TRBV10-3 and TRBJ2-1, with 9 nucleotides matching TRBD2. The CDR3 is 14 residues long. The J segment lost 0 bases and the V segment lost 10 bases, leaving 4 bases of the junction unmatched. Per the germline V gene, CDR1 is ENHRY and CDR2 is SYGVKD. The CDR3 DNA is TGTGCCAGCGAAGCGGGGGGCTCCTACAATGAGCAGTTCTTC. It encodes CASEAGGSYNEQFF.

This clonotype was picked up many times. The chain recombines TRBV28 with TRBJ1-6; D perhaps matches TRBD1 (5 bases). Germline CDR1 and CDR2: MDHEN and SYDVKM. This CDR3 has 14 residues. Trimming pared 6 bases from V and 7 bases from J, leaving 13 bases between. CDR3 DNA sequence: TGTGCCAGCAGGTCGGGACTCTTAAATTCACCCCTCCACTTT. As protein: CASRSGLLNSPLHF.